Here is one TCR beta chain with its context. Each CDR3 protein gets one entry after TCRdb re-called the 5' RACE reads with MiXCR. The data show some 97,000 distinct CDR3 sequences, over 8.5% seen once. These data belong to a study of T-cell memory formation after mild COVID-19. This receptor was identified in a man aged 18-30 years who had mild COVID-19 (a few samples of this study predate the infection). Cell type and time point are not known. Input material: PBMCs or a T cell subset sorted from them (not recorded which).

CDR3 residues: CSYPGQVIHNYGYTF. CDR3 coding DNA: TGTTCTTACCCGGGACAAGTGATCCATAACTATGGCTACACCTTC. This chain uses TRBV3-1 with TRBJ1-2, with D maybe TRBD1 (6 bases). From germline, CDR1 is LGHDT and CDR2 YNNKEL (reference sequence). This CDR3 comprises 15 residues.